This T cell receptor beta chain derives from a study of T cell changes during pregnancy in multiple sclerosis. Produced via immunoSEQ multiplex PCR; TCRdb's table is partial and in-frame only. This sample has approximately 35,000 clones, with more than 70% found just once. Sequencing was performed on CD4+ T cells from peripheral blood mononuclear cells, taken after pregnancy. The TCR sequence derives from a female donor in good health, enrolled as a control in a pregnancy study.

CDR3 DNA sequence: TGTGCCAGCAGTGGGGAACAGGCGCTGCAGCCCCAGCATTTT. It yields the protein CASSGEQALQPQHF. V and J are TRBV2 and TRBJ1-5; perhaps TRBD1 as D (5 bases). Germline-derived CDR1 and CDR2 are SNHLY and FYNNEI. Deletions cut 4 bases from V and 7 bases from J, with 14 bases between. The CDR3 totals 14 residues.